This TCR beta chain was found in a study of blood T cell repertoires in COVID-19. The CDR3 spans 17 residues. Per germline, CDR1 LNHDA and CDR2 SQIVND (reference sequence). V lost 1 base to trimming and J lost 0 bases, with 14 bases between them. Data came from immunoSEQ multiplex PCR; TCRdb stores just in-frame clones and leaves some out. The data show roughly 76,000 clones, 70% to 90% seen once. This TCR came from a man aged 30-40 years with acute or convalescent COVID-19. Sequenced: peripheral blood. V gene TRBV19 combines with J gene TRBJ2-3; tentative D call: TRBD1 (6 bases). DNA of the CDR3: TGTGCCAGTAGTATAGGGAATTGGGGGCTCAGCACAGATACGCAGTATTTT. Translating it yields CASSIGNWGLSTDTQYF.